This TCR beta chain derives from a study of T cell repertoires in aging, cancer and after chemotherapy. General study points: Across the chemotherapy interval, each cancer cohort showed higher median generation probability, suggesting thymic rebound.

Multiplex touch-down PCR with TRB-A/B primers amplified rearranged V-D-J TRB sequences. TCRdb reprocessed the multiplex PCR reads with MiXCR, giving one entry per CDR3 protein. This table has approximately 10,000 distinct CDR3 sequences, about 40% appearing once. TCR beta rearrangements were amplified from peripheral blood genomic DNA. In regard to this clonotype: No antigen is known for it.

CDR3 length equals 15 residues. The V end was cut by 2 bases, the J end by 1 base, with 8 bases between. Germline V gene data show CDR1 as KGHSH and CDR2 as LQKENI. This receptor was identified in a human donor in good health. J is TRBJ2-2 and V is TRBV18; D might be TRBD1 (5 bases). Sequencing input: blood. The CDR3, as DNA: TGTGCCAGCTCACCATTGGGGCAGAACACCGGGGAGCTGTTTTTT. Its protein is CASSPLGQNTGELFF. The entire variable domain, with the rest obtained from reference TRBV18 and TRBJ2-2, is as follows: NAGVMQNPRHLVRRRGQEARLRCSPMKGHSHVYWYRQLPEEGLKFMVYLQKENIIDESGMPKERFSAEFPKEGPSILRIQQVVRGDSAAYFCASSPLGQNTGELFFGEGSRLTVL.